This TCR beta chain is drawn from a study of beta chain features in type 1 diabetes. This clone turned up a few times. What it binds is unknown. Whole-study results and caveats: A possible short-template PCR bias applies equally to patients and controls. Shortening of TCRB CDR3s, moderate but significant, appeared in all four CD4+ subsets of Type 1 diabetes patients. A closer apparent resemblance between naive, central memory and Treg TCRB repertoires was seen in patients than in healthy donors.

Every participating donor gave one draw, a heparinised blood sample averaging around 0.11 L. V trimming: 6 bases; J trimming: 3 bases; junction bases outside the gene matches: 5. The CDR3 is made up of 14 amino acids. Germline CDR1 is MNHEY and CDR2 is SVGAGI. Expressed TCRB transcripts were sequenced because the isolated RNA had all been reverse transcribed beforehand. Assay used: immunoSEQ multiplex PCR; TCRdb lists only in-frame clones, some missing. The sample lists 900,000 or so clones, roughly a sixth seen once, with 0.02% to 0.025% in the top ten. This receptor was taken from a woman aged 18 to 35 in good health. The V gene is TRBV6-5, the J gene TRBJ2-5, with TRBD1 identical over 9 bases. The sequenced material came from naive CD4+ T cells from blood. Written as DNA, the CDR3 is TGTGCCAGCAGCGAGGGACAGGGAAAAGAGACCCAGTACTTC. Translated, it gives CASSEGQGKETQYF.